This T cell receptor (beta chain) appears in the sequencing data of a study of blood T cell repertoires in COVID-19. Overall study: Cohort 3 donors were reported recovered after two negative PCRs, clearance, or symptom resolution. The United States, Italy and Spain provided the acute and convalescent COVID-19 samples.

Cohorts were based on clinical histories the participants reported. This clone was counted a single time. The data were produced by immunoSEQ multiplex PCR, yet TCRdb's version contains in-frame clones alone and is incomplete. The table lists a few hundred thousand clones, roughly 86% of them singletons. V shed 4 bases and J 2 bases; nucleotides not matched to a gene: 11. The germline V gene has CDR1 SGHNT and CDR2 YENEEA. The CDR3 runs 18 residues. The rearrangement joins TRBV11-3 to TRBJ1-5; TRBD1 matches at 10 bases. Source material: PBMCs or T cells enriched from blood (not recorded which). This sequence originates from a middle-aged man in a cohort exposed to, infected with or recovered from COVID-19 (not recorded which). The CDR3 DNA sequence: TGTGCCAGCAGCTGGGGGACAGGGGAATCTAATGGCAATCAGCCCCAGCATTTT. Its translation: CASSWGTGESNGNQPQHF.